This T cell receptor (beta chain) comes out of a study of beta chain features in type 1 diabetes. Study results and limitations: The influence of HLA type on TCRB rearrangement stayed undetermined.

The CDR3 covers 16 residues. The germline V and J ends were trimmed by 6 bases and 0 bases, with 17 bases remaining between them. Germline CDR1 KGHSH, CDR2 LQKENI. In the case of this clone: Its cognate antigen is unknown.

The sequenced template was cDNA made from the entire isolated RNA. TCRdb's table, derived via immunoSEQ multiplex PCR, lists solely in-frame clones and lacks some. The data show some 220,000 clones, with 11% seen just once and approximately 1.5% held by the top ten. CD45RO/CCR7/CD25/CD127/CD95/CD27 staining was used to isolate CD4+ naive, central memory, regulatory and stem cell-like memory cells by sorting. This chain joins TRBV18 and TRBJ1-1, with D maybe TRBD1 (6 bases). The clonotype was recovered from a man aged 18 to 29 in good health. Source material: central memory CD4+ T cells from blood. This CDR3 is CASSPPSGAMNTEAFF. Here the CDR3 DNA reads TGTGCCAGCTCCCCCCCGTCGGGGGCCATGAACACTGAAGCTTTCTTT.